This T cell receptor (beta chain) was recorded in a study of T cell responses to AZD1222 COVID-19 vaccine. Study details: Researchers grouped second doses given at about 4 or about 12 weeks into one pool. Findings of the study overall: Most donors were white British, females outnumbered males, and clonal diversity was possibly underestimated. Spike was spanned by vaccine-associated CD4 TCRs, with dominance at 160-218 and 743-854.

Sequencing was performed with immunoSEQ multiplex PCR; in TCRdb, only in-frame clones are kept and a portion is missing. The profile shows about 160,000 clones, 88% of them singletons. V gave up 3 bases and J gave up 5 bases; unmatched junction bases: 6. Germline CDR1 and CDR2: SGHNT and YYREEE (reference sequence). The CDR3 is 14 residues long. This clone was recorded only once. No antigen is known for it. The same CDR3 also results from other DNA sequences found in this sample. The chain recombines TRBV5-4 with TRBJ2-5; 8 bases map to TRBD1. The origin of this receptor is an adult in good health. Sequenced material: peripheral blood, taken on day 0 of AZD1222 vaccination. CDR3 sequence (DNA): TGTGCCAGCAGCTCTGACAGGGGACGGGAGACCCAGTACTTC. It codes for CASSSDRGRETQYF. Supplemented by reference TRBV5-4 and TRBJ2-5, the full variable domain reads ETGVTQSPTHLIKTRGQQVTLRCSSQSGHNTVSWYQQALGQGPQFIFQYYREEENGRGNFPPRFSGLQFPNYSSELNVNALELDDSALYLCASSSDRGRETQYFGPGTRLLVL.